This TCR beta chain stems from a study of T cell repertoires in cytomegalovirus infection. Study in general: Both CMV infection and a matching HLA type were indicated by public TCR beta signatures.

Remarks on this clonotype: The antigen is undetermined.

Findings and limits, study-wide: It was HLA-C-restricted CMV-specific TCR beta clonotypes that dominated the response ex vivo.

Via MiXCR, TCRdb re-called the reads, giving one row per CDR3 protein. The repertoire holds 600,000 to 800,000 distinct CDR3 sequences, with 20% to 25% as singletons. V gave up 5 bases and J gave up 2 bases; unmatched junction bases: 6. The germline CDR1 and CDR2 sequences are MNHNS and SASEGT. The CDR3 covers 15 residues. This rearrangement joins TRBV6-1 to TRBJ2-5; TRBD1 agrees at 9 bases. Sequencing was performed on CD8+ T cells from PBMCs. The receptor was derived from a human donor in good health (CMV status not recorded). Some clones in this sample may be carry-over from other donors' samples. The CDR3 region is CASSYVDRGQETQYF. CDR3 nucleotides: TGTGCCAGCAGTTACGTGGACAGGGGACAAGAGACCCAGTACTTC.